This T cell receptor (beta chain) was observed in a study of T cell responses to AZD1222 COVID-19 vaccine. Whole-study results and caveats: Scientists sampled the repertoires only once the peak T cell response had passed.

Note on this clone: Its target is unknown.

Sequencing used immunoSEQ multiplex PCR; TCRdb keeps in-frame clones, though not all of them. The sample carries 130,000 or so clones, 86% recorded once. The CDR3 loop spans 13 amino acids. Germline V gives CDR1 SNHLY, CDR2 FYNNEI. The ends were cut back, 6 bases at V and 8 bases at J, with 13 bases in the middle. The clonotype was recovered from an adult who received the AZD1222 COVID-19 vaccine. Sequencing used peripheral blood, obtained 28 days after the second AZD1222 dose. The chain links TRBV2 to TRBJ1-4, with no clear D. This chain's CDR3 is CASSLRLGEKLFF. CDR3 nucleotides: TGTGCCAGCAGCCTACGTCTTGGGGAAAAACTGTTTTTT.